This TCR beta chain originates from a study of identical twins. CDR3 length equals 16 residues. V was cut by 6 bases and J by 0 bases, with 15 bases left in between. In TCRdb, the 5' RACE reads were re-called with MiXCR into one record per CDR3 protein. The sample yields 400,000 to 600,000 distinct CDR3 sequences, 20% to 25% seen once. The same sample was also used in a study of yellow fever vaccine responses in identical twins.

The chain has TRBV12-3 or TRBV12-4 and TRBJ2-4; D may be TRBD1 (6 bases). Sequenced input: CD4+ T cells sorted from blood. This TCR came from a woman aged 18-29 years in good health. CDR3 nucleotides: TGTGCCAGCAGCCCAGGGGTACGGTCAGCCAAAAACATTCAGTACTTC. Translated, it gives CASSPGVRSAKNIQYF.